The present T cell receptor (beta chain) was sequenced within a study of identical twins. Study-wide results and caveats: Possibly, invariant MAIT and iNKT cells partly confounded zero-insertion analyses. While abundant cord blood beta clonotypes carried fewer insertions, memory repertoires showed no such pattern.

Donors uniformly comprised healthy Caucasians. The sample holds many counts of this clonotype. The target antigen is unknown. In TCRdb, the 5' RACE reads were re-called with MiXCR into one record per CDR3 protein. The table shows under 250,000 distinct CDR3 sequences, with around a tenth occurring only once. The ends were cut back, 4 bases at V and 2 bases at J, with 5 bases in the middle. This CDR3 is built from 12 residues. Looked up from germline, CDR1 is SQVTM and CDR2 is ANQGSEA. The chain is built from TRBV29-1 and TRBJ2-2; D not resolved. This sequence originates from a woman between 18 and 30 years old in good health. Sequenced input: memory (CD45RO+) T cells sorted from blood. CDR3 protein: CSVGHNTGELFF. DNA of the CDR3: TGCAGCGTTGGCCACAACACCGGGGAGCTGTTTTTT.